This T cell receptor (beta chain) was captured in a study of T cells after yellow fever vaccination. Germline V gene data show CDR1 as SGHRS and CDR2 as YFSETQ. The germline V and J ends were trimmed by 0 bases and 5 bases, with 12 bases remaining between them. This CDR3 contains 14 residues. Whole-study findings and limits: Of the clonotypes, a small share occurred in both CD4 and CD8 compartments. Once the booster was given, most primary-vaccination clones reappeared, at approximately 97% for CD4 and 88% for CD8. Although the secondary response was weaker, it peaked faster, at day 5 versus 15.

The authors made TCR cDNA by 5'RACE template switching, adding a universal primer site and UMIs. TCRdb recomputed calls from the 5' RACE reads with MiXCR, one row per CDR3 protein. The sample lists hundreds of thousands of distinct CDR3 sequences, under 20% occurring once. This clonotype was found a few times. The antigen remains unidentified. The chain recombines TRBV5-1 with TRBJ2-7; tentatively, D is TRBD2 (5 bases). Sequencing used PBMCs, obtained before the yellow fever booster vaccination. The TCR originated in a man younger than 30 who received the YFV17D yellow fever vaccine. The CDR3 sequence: CASSLGSPGDEQYF. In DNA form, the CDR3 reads TGCGCCAGCAGCTTGGGCAGCCCCGGGGACGAGCAGTACTTC.